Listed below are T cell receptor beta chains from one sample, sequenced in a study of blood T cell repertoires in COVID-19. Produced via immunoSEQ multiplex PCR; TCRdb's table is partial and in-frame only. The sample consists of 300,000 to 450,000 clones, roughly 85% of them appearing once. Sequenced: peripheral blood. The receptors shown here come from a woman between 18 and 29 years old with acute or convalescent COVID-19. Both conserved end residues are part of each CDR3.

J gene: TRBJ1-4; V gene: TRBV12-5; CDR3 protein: CASGSFPGGANEKLFF
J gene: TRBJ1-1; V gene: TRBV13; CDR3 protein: CASSTPIQGNTEAFF
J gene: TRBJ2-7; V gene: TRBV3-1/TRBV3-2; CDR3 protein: CASSQTGGSYEQYF
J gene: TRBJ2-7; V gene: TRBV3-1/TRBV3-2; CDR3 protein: CASSQDVAGGYEQYF
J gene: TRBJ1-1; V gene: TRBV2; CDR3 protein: CASSLGANTEAFF
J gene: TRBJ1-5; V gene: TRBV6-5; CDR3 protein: CASSRTGDNQPQHF
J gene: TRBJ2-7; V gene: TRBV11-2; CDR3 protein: CASSSYRVGYEQYF
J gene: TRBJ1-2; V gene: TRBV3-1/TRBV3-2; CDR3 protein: CARMGGREGRGLVYGYTF
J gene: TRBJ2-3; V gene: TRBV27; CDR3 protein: CASRGGTQYF
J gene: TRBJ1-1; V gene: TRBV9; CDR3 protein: CASSPGGGGRTEAFF
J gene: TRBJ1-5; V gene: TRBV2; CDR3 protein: CASTIGPPNQPQHF
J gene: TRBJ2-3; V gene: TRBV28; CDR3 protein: CASSLLLANTDTQYF
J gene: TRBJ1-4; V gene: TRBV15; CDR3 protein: CATSGTREKLFF
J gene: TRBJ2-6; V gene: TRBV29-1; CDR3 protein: CSVREKDFSGANVLTF
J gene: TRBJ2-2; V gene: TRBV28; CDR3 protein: CASPGESGELFF
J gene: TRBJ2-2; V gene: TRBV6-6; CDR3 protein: CASSYQGKVDTGELFF
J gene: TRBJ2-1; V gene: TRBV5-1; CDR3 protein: CASSLLGAAEQFF
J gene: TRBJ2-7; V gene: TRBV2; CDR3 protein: CASTLLAGGAISYEQYF
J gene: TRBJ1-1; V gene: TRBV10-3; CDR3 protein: CAISEPRDRGQNEAFF
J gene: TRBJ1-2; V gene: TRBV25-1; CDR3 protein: CASSVTGWGYTF
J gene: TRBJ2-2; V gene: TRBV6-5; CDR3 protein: CASITRDRSTGELFF
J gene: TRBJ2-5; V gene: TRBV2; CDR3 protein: CASSVMASSPRTQYF
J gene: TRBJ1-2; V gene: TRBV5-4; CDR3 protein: CASSLGTGRWDGYTF
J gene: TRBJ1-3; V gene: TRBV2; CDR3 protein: CASSPTGTAGNTIYF
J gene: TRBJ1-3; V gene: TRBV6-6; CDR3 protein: CASRHRSGNTIYF